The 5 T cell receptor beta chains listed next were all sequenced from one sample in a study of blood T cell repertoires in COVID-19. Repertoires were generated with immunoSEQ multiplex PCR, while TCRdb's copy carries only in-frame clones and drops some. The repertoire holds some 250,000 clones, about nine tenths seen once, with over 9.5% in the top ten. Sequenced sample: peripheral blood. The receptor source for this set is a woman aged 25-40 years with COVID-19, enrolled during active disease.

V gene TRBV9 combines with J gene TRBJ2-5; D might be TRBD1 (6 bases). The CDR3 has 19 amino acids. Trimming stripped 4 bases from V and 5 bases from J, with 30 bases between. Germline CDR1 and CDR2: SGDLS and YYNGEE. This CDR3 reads CASSPGAGLHRDFRETQYF. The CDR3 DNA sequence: TGTGCCAGCAGCCCCGGGGCGGGCCTTCACAGGGATTTTCGGGAGACCCAGTACTTC.

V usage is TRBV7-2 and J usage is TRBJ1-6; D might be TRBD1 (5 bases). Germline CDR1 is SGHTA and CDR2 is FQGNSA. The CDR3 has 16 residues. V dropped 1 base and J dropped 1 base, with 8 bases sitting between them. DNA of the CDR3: TGTGCCAGCAGCTTAGTGGGGGGGTCCTATAATTCACCCCTCCACTTT. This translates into CASSLVGGSYNSPLHF.

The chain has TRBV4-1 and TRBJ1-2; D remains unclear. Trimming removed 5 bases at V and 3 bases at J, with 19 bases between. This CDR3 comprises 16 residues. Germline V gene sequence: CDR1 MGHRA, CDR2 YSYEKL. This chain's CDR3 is CASSSRLRGLDYGYTF. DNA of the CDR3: TGCGCCAGCAGCTCAAGGCTGAGAGGACTCGACTATGGCTACACCTTC.

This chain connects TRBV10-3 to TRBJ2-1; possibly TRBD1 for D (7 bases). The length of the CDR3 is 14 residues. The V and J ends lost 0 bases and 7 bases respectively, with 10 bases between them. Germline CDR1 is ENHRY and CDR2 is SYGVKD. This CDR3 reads CAISESAGGNEQFF. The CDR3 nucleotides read TGTGCCATCAGTGAGTCGGCAGGGGGGAATGAGCAGTTCTTC.

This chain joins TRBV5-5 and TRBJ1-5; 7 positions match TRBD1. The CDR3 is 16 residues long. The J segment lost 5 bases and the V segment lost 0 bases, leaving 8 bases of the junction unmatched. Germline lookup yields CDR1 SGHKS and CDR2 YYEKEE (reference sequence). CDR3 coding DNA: TGTGCCAGCAGCTTGGATGGGACAGCCAAATATCAGCCCCAGCATTTT. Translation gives CASSLDGTAKYQPQHF.